The source of this T cell receptor beta chain is a study of CD8+ T cells in alopecia areata. Treatment here: oral pan-JAK inhibitor, 5-10 mg twice daily. Isolated RNA was reverse transcribed into cDNA used as the sequencing template. The repertoire was sequenced with immunoSEQ multiplex PCR; TCRdb's copy has only in-frame clones and lacks some. The sample has roughly 230,000 clones, approximately 45% seen once. Germline CDR1 GTSNPN, CDR2 SVGIG (reference sequence). Trimming left V 2 bases short and J 4 bases short, with 10 bases between. The CDR3 totals 13 residues. The starting material was CD4+ T cells sorted from blood, obtained around week 37, from a patient treated with tofacitinib. The sequence was obtained from a human donor with alopecia areata. This chain links TRBV30 with TRBJ2-3, with D possibly being TRBD1 (6 bases). CDR3 sequence (DNA): TGTGCCTGGAGTTTGGGGGCCTCAGATACGCAGTATTTT. This codes for CAWSLGASDTQYF.